The clone carrying this TCR beta chain was detected a few times. The TCRbeta library incorporated unique molecular identifiers. TCRdb analysed the PCR reads with MiXCR anew, one entry per CDR3 protein. This sample has about 200,000 distinct CDR3 sequences, with 5.5% to 7% found just once. These data are taken from a study of T-cell reconstitution after alpha-beta-depleted transplantation in children. Germline V gene sequence: CDR1 SNHLY, CDR2 FYNNEI. The CDR3 runs 14 residues. Trimming shortened V by 3 bases and J by 0 bases, and 8 bases separated the two germline ends. The sequence derives from a boy between 2 and 15 years old with acute lymphoblastic leukemia, due to receive a stem cell transplant. The V and J genes are TRBV2 and TRBJ1-1; D remains ambiguous. This specimen consisted of PBMCs, obtained before TCRalphabeta/CD19-depleted stem cell transplant. The CDR3 protein is CASSDRFMNTEAFF. Here the CDR3 DNA reads TGTGCCAGCAGTGACAGGTTCATGAACACTGAAGCTTTCTTT.